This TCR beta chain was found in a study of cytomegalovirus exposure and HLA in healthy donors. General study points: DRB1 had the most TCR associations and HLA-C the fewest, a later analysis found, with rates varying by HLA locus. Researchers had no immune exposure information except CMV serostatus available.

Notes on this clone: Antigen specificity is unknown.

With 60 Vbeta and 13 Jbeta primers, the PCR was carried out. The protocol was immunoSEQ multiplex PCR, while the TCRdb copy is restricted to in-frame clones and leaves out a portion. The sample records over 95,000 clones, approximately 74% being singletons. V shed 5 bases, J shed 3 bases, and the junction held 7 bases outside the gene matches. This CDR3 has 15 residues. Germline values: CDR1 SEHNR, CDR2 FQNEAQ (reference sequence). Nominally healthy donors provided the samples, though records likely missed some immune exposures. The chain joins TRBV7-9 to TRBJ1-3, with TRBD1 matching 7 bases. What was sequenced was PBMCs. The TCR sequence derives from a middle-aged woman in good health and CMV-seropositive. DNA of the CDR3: TGTGCCAGCAGCCCGGGGACAGTGATTGGAAACACCATATATTTT. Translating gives CASSPGTVIGNTIYF. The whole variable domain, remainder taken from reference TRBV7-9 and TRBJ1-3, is DTGVSQNPRHKITKRGQNVTFRCDPISEHNRLYWYRQTLGQGPEFLTYFQNEAQLEKSRLLSDRFSAERPKGSFSTLEIQRTEQGDSAMYLCASSPGTVIGNTIYFGEGSWLTVV.